Sequencing of this T cell receptor (beta chain) was carried out in a study of shared clonotypes between healthy human individuals. Study-wide context: Donors had three CD4 naive, three CD4 memory, two CD8 naive and one CD8 memory plate apiece.

Study-wide results and limits: As a rule, naive subsets had a larger estimated richness than memory subsets.

A remark on this clone: Its specificity is unknown.

TCRdb keeps only in-frame clones here, not all; method: immunoSEQ multiplex PCR. The table includes over a million clones, approximately 96% detected once. This TCR derives from a man under 40 in good health. Sequencing input: naive CD4+ T cells sorted from blood. The subset: CD45RA+ positively selected.

The DNA of the CDR3 is TGTGCCAGCAGCCTCTATCCGGACAGGGGAAATCAGCCCCAGCATTTT. Its protein is CASSLYPDRGNQPQHF. The V gene is TRBV5-4, the J gene TRBJ1-5, with TRBD1 matching 9 bases. The CDR3 loop spans 16 amino acids. The germline CDR1 and CDR2 sequences are SGHNT and YYREEE (reference sequence). Trimming took 4 bases from V and 4 from J; bases not matched to a gene: 9.